The 17 T cell receptor beta chains reported below all come from one sample, sequenced in a study of blood T cells in healthy people across ages. A second PCR, run for roughly 7 to 11 cycles, used a sample-barcoded 5' primer plus a J-beta primer mix. TCRdb passed the 5' RACE reads through MiXCR, listing each CDR3 protein once. The table lists 600,000 to 1,000,000 distinct CDR3 sequences, roughly 64% of them singletons. What was sequenced was blood. The receptors originated from a man aged 25 to 40 in good health.

The rearrangement links TRBV12-3 or TRBV12-4 to TRBJ2-3; 10 bases are shared with TRBD2. Losses at the gene ends were 3 bases for V and 2 bases for J; bases not matched to a gene: 2. There are 15 residues in the CDR3. The CDR3 bases are TGTGCCAGCAGTTTCGGGACTAGCGACACAGATACGCAGTATTTT. It specifies CASSFGTSDTDTQYF.

The chain links TRBV25-1 to TRBJ2-1; the D is unclear. Germline loops: CDR1 MGHDK, CDR2 SYGVNS. The CDR3 totals 12 residues. V was pared by 3 bases and J by 15 bases, with 15 bases between. The CDR3 reads CASSDSRDLRFF. The CDR3 DNA reads TGTGCCAGCAGTGACAGTAGAGACCTTCGGTTCTTC. The full variable domain, in which reference TRBV25-1 and TRBJ2-1 provide the parts outside the CDR3, is EADIYQTPRYLVIGTGKKITLECSQTMGHDKMYWYQQDPGMELHLIHYSYGVNSTEKGDLSSESTVSRIRTEHFPLTLESARPSHTSQYLCASSDSRDLRFFGPGTRLTVL.

The rearrangement joins TRBV29-1 to TRBJ2-4, with D perhaps matching TRBD1 (6 bases). Germline V CDR1 and CDR2: SQVTM, ANQGSEA. The V gene lost 3 bases and the J gene lost 9 bases, with 21 bases spanning the gap. There are 15 residues in the CDR3. As DNA, the CDR3 is TGCAGCGTTGAGAGGGGACAATCAGGATGGGTCATTCAGTACTTC. As protein: CSVERGQSGWVIQYF.

The chain has TRBV20-1 and TRBJ2-1; the D is unclear. The CDR3 has 16 residues. The V end lost 6 bases, the J end lost 1 base, and 19 bases lay between the germline ends. Germline values: CDR1 DFQATT, CDR2 SNEGSKA (reference sequence). The CDR3 region has the DNA TGCAGTGCATTCCCCGTCCTAGGCGGATCCTACAATGAGCAGTTCTTC. Translated, it gives CSAFPVLGGSYNEQFF.

This sequence joins TRBV4-3 and TRBJ2-5; D gene unclear. The germline gives CDR1 LGHNA, CDR2 YSLEER. V was trimmed by 0 bases and J by 5 bases, leaving 25 bases between them. The CDR3 totals 19 residues. CDR3 coding DNA: TGCGCCAGCAGCCAAGATCTCGTAGGGTCTGATGGTAATCTGGAGACCCAGTACTTC. Translated, it gives CASSQDLVGSDGNLETQYF.

The CDR3 bases are TGTGCCAGCAAAAAGGGACAGGTAGAGACCCAGTACTTC. It encodes CASKKGQVETQYF. The rearrangement joins TRBV6-2 or TRBV6-3 to TRBJ2-5; 8 nucleotides agree with TRBD1. CDR1 is MNHEY, CDR2 SVGEGT, per germline. The CDR3 runs 13 residues. Germline trimming cut 7 bases from V and 4 bases from J; bases unmatched to any gene: 5.

About this clonotype: A much larger clone lies a single base off, so this may be a read error. The chain uses TRBV29-1 and TRBJ2-3; no firm D call. CDR1 is SQVTM, CDR2 ANQGSEA, per germline. The CDR3 covers 13 residues. This CDR3 reads CNVVGVYTDTQYF. The CDR3 DNA reads TGCAACGTTGTGGGTGTTTACACAGATACGCAGTATTTT.

The chain joins TRBV29-1 to TRBJ1-2; D unresolved. Germline loops: CDR1 SQVTM, CDR2 ANQGSEA. V was shortened by 7 bases and J by 2 bases, with 14 bases between the two germline ends. The CDR3 consists of 13 residues. The CDR3 loop is CSGGVGENYGYTF. The CDR3 DNA sequence: TGCAGCGGTGGTGTGGGAGAGAACTATGGCTACACCTTC.

The chain employs TRBV6-2 or TRBV6-3 and TRBJ2-1; possibly TRBD1 for D (5 bases). The CDR3 length is 13 residues. The V and J ends lost 3 bases and 8 bases respectively, with 11 bases between them. Germline loops: CDR1 MNHEY, CDR2 SVGEGT. CDR3 in amino acids: CASSYYLGDEQFF. CDR3 DNA sequence: TGTGCCAGCAGTTATTATCTAGGGGATGAGCAGTTCTTC.

Points on this clonotype: A single base separates this from a much larger clone, so it may be a read error. This chain links TRBV28 with TRBJ2-5, with TRBD1 as a possible D gene (6 bases). The last part of the DNA fits TRBJ2-7 better; the J call may be wrong. This CDR3 has 11 amino acids. The germline V gene encodes CDR1 MDHEN and CDR2 SYDVKM. CDR3 region: CASMDSYEQYF. CDR3 DNA: TGTGCCAGCATGGACAGCTACGAGCAGTACTTC.

J is TRBJ2-5 and V is TRBV29-1; D unresolved. The CDR3 extends over 12 amino acids. CDR1 SQVTM and CDR2 ANQGSEA come from the germline V gene. V shed 4 bases and J shed 5 bases, with 11 bases lying between them. The CDR3 nucleotides are TGCAGCGTTGTAAGGCTGGGCGAGACCCAGTACTTC. Translated: CSVVRLGETQYF.

This clonotype has just a few counts. The chain recombines TRBV29-1 with TRBJ2-7; 8 bases fit TRBD2. Germline V gene lookup returns CDR1 SQVTM and CDR2 ANQGSEA. This CDR3 is built from 13 residues. The trim removed 5 bases at V and 0 bases at J, leaving 3 bases unmatched. The CDR3 sequence is CSVLAGLSYEQYF. As DNA, the CDR3 is TGCAGCGTTCTAGCGGGCCTCTCCTACGAGCAGTACTTC.

Remarks on this clonotype: Germline and junction disagree at one end, which may indicate a read error. The DNA of the CDR3 is TGTGCCGGCAGTCCCGGAGCGCCTGTCGAGCAGTTCTTC. Translating it yields CAGSPGAPVEQFF. This sequence joins TRBV27 and TRBJ2-1, with D hard to call. The CDR3 contains 13 residues. Germline-derived CDR1 and CDR2 are MNHEY and SMNVEV (reference sequence).

This clonotype was detected only once. The chain joins TRBV21-1 to TRBJ2-5; the table assigns TRBD2, which was not confirmed against the DNA. TRBV21-1 is a pseudogene locus. The CDR3 loop spans 13 amino acids. The CDR3 DNA follows: TGTGCCAGCACGAGACTAGCAAAGGAGACCCAGTACTTC. Protein sequence: CASTRLAKETQYF.

This clonotype was seen ten or more times. The chain is built from TRBV5-1 and TRBJ2-5, with D uncertain. The V and J ends lost 4 bases and 13 bases respectively, with 14 bases between them. Germline V gene sequence: CDR1 SGHRS, CDR2 YFSETQ. CDR3 length: 11 residues. The CDR3 sequence is CASSTQETWYF. As DNA, the CDR3 is TGCGCCAGCAGCACCCAAGAGACGTGGTACTTC.

The rearrangement uses TRBV15 and TRBJ2-3; D gene unclear. Trimming shortened V by 0 bases and J by 4 bases, and 11 bases separated the two germline ends. Germline lookup yields CDR1 LNHNV and CDR2 YYDKDF (reference sequence). This CDR3 spans 15 amino acids. The CDR3 DNA is TGTGCCACCAGCAGAGATTTGGCCAGTGCAGATACGCAGTATTTT. Translation gives CATSRDLASADTQYF.

The V and J genes are TRBV20-1 and TRBJ1-6; D gene ambiguous. Germline values: CDR1 DFQATT, CDR2 SNEGSKA (reference sequence). With 7 bases removed from V and 0 bases from J, the gap between germline ends came to 16 bases. CDR3 size: 16 residues. The chain's CDR3 is CSVTPTISSYNSPLHF. The DNA of the CDR3 is TGCAGTGTAACCCCAACGATAAGCTCCTATAATTCACCCCTCCACTTT.